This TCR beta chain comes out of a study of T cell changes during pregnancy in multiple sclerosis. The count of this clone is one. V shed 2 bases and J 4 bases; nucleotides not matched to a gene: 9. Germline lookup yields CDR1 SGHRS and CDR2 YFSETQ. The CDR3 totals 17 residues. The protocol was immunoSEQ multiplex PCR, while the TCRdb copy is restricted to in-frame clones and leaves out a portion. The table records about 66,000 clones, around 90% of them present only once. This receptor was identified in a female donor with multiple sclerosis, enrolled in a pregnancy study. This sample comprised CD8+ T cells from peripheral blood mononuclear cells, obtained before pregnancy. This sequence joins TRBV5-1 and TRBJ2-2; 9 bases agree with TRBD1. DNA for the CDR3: TGCGCCAGCAGCTTAAACCCCGGGACAGGGCCCACCGGGGAGCTGTTTTTT. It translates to CASSLNPGTGPTGELFF.